A selection of T cell receptor beta chains follows, all from one sample in a study of blood T cell repertoires in COVID-19. Here immunoSEQ multiplex PCR was the method, and the copy in TCRdb shows in-frame clones only, minus some. In the table there are under 110,000 clones, around 87% of which are singletons. Material for sequencing was peripheral blood. The receptors shown here come from a woman aged 25-40 years with acute or convalescent COVID-19. The CDR3 runs from the conserved cysteine through the conserved F or W. A D gene is named only where the DNA matches it firmly. Some rows mark clone size as missing; the rest say once, few, many or name a class of expanded clone.

medium-sized | TRBJ2-7 | NA | TRBV5-4 | TGTGCCAGCAGCCTGAACCCAGGGTACGAGCAGTACTTC | CASSLNPGYEQYF
NA | TRBJ1-1 | NA | TRBV27 | TGTGCCAGCAGTTTAGGGCCTGTTGGTGAAGCTTTCTTT | CASSLGPVGEAFF
NA | TRBJ1-1 | NA | TRBV18 | TGTGCCAGCTCACGTTCAGCGGACACTGAAGCTTTCTTT | CASSRSADTEAFF
NA | TRBJ2-7 | NA | TRBV30 | TGTGCCTGGGCTAGGTCCCCCTACGAGCAGTACTTC | CAWARSPYEQYF
NA | TRBJ2-5 | TRBD1 | TRBV11-2 | TGTGCCAGCAGCTTGGGACAGGGGGCAGAGACCCAGTACTTC | CASSLGQGAETQYF
few | TRBJ1-6 | TRBD1 | TRBV2 | TGTGCCAGCATTATCGGGACAGAGAATTCACCCCTCCACTTT | CASIIGTENSPLHF
NA | TRBJ1-4 | NA | TRBV9 | TGTGCCAGCAGCGTAGAGCAGGGCACTAATGAAAAACTGTTTTTT | CASSVEQGTNEKLFF
NA | TRBJ2-7 | NA | TRBV4-1 | TGCGCCAGCAGCCTCCTAATCCGGGGCTCCTACGAGCAGTACTTC | CASSLLIRGSYEQYF
NA | TRBJ2-7 | NA | TRBV6-1 | TGTGCCAGCAGGGAGGGCGCGGTCAGCTCCTACGAGCAGTACTTC | CASREGAVSSYEQYF
NA | TRBJ1-5 | TRBD1 | TRBV19 | TGTGCCTCCCACGGGACAGGGGGGCATCAGCCCCAGCATTTT | CASHGTGGHQPQHF
NA | TRBJ2-1 | TRBD2 | TRBV7-8 | TGTGCCAGCAGCTTTGGGACTAGCGCAAACAATGAGCAGTTCTTC | CASSFGTSANNEQFF
NA | TRBJ2-3 | TRBD2 | TRBV3-1/TRBV3-2 | TGTGCCAGCAGCCAACGTAAGACTAGCGGCTCAGATACGCAGTATTTT | CASSQRKTSGSDTQYF
NA | TRBJ2-7 | TRBD2 | TRBV5-4 | TGTGCCAGCAGCTCGAGGATTAGCGGGGACGAGCAGTACTTC | CASSSRISGDEQYF
once | TRBJ1-2 | TRBD1 | TRBV2 | TGTGCCAGCAGTCAAGGGACAGGGGAGGGCTATGGCTACACCTTC | CASSQGTGEGYGYTF
NA | TRBJ1-1 | TRBD1 | TRBV10-3 | TGTGCCATCAGGACAGGGGGAGAGAACACTGAAGCTTTCTTT | CAIRTGGENTEAFF
NA | TRBJ1-1 | NA | TRBV28 | TGTGCCAGCAGTCCTTCCTGGGGGCGTAGTGAAGCTTTCTTT | CASSPSWGRSEAFF
once | TRBJ1-4 | NA | TRBV4-1 | TGCGCCAGCAGCCTAGCGAGCGGGGGAGGTGAAAAACTGTTTTTT | CASSLASGGGEKLFF
NA | TRBJ1-2 | NA | TRBV2 | TGTGCCAGCAGTGAGAGGGTGTATGGCTACACCTTC | CASSERVYGYTF
NA | TRBJ2-1 | NA | TRBV5-1 | TGCGCCAGCAGCTTGAGCTCAGGGGCCTACAATGAGCAGTTCTTC | CASSLSSGAYNEQFF
NA | TRBJ1-6 | NA | TRBV9 | TGTGCCAGCAGCGTCGGGGGCTATAATTCACCCCTCCACTTT | CASSVGGYNSPLHF
NA | TRBJ2-7 | NA | TRBV6-2/TRBV6-3 | TGTGCCAGCAGTTACGGGAGGAGGGGCACCCGAATCAACTCCTACGAGCAGTACTTC | CASSYGRRGTRINSYEQYF
NA | TRBJ1-6 | TRBD1 | TRBV7-9 | TGTGCCAGCAGCCCCCGACAGGGAAGAGACAATAATTCACCCCTCCACTTT | CASSPRQGRDNNSPLHF